What follows is one T cell receptor beta chain and its context. The participants were between about 18 and 90 years old and came from under 25 US areas. Either two negative PCRs, clearance, or symptom resolution qualified Cohort 3 donors as recovered. This specimen belongs to a study of blood T cell repertoires in COVID-19. Background on the study: T cells, B-cell-depleted T cells, or PBMCs provided the cDNA or gDNA that served as material.

As processed by the authors: Cell counts per sample came from amplifying reference gene primers. TCRdb's copy holds only in-frame clones and misses some; the assay was immunoSEQ multiplex PCR. V and J calls and clone size are copied from that table; D and trimming were computed from the DNA. The sample shows about 250,000 clones, around 87% of them seen only once. The origin of this receptor is a woman under 30 who had recovered from COVID-19. Sequenced material: PBMCs or T cells enriched from blood (not recorded which).

Here the CDR3 DNA reads TGTGCCAGCAGCCCCGGCCCAGGGCAAGCTTTCTTT. Translating it yields CASSPGPGQAFF. The chain has TRBV6-5 and TRBJ1-1; TRBD1 is a possible D gene (5 bases). There are 12 residues in the CDR3. Trimming took off 6 bases at V and 9 bases at J, with 14 bases between the two ends. CDR1 MNHEY and CDR2 SVGAGI come from the germline V gene.